These 12 T cell receptor beta chains share one sample of origin, sequenced in a study of blood T cells in healthy people across ages. Then a second PCR, running roughly 6 to 11 cycles, was carried out with a sample-barcoded 5' primer and a J-beta primer mix. TCRdb re-called the 5' RACE reads through MiXCR, storing one row per CDR3 protein. The sample holds about 720,000 distinct CDR3 sequences, 20% to 30% seen once. This same sample was also part of a study on T cells of mothers and their children.

Sequences were obtained from blood. The source is a boy younger than 18 in good health.

The chain carries TRBV7-2 and TRBJ2-1; 8 bases map to TRBD2. Matching the DNA end better, TRBJ2-7 makes the J call doubtful. This CDR3 region has 14 residues. CDR1 and CDR2 (germline): SGHTA, FQGNSA. The CDR3 loop is CASSLGSGRGEQYF. For the CDR3, the DNA is TGTGCCAGCAGCTTGGGGAGCGGGAGAGGCGAGCAGTACTTC.

This clonotype was detected a few times. This rearrangement joins TRBV6-2 or TRBV6-3 to TRBJ1-1; D is uncertain. V was pared by 5 bases and J by 0 bases, with 10 bases between. The germline gives CDR1 MNHEY, CDR2 SVGEGT. The CDR3 is made up of 14 amino acids. The CDR3 region is CASSRRELNTEAFF. The CDR3 nucleotides read TGTGCCAGCAGTCGGCGTGAACTGAACACTGAAGCTTTCTTT.

The chain uses TRBV20-1 and TRBJ1-4; 9 bases line up with TRBD1. V was pared by 4 bases and J by 7 bases, with 7 bases of the junction left unmatched. Germline CDR1 and CDR2: DFQATT and SNEGSKA (reference sequence). This CDR3 is 14 amino acids long. The CDR3, as DNA: TGCAGTGCTACCCTTCGACAGGGGGGTGAAAAACTGTTTTTT. Encoded protein: CSATLRQGGEKLFF.

The rearrangement uses TRBV25-1 and TRBJ2-5, with D perhaps matching TRBD1 or TRBD2 (5 bases each). CDR1 MGHDK and CDR2 SYGVNS come from the germline V gene. The CDR3 extends over 13 amino acids. V lost 4 bases to trimming and J lost 7 bases, with 13 bases between them. This chain's CDR3 is CASSGRAGPTQYF. CDR3 bases: TGTGCCAGCAGTGGCAGGGCGGGTCCGACCCAGTACTTC.

The CDR3 coding sequence is TGTGCCAGCAGCCCCTGGGACAGGGAAGATGAAAAACTGTTTTTT. Its protein is CASSPWDREDEKLFF. The genes are TRBV11-2 and TRBJ1-4; 9 positions agree with TRBD1. This CDR3 is 15 amino acids long. V trimming: 5 bases; J trimming: 6 bases; junction bases outside the gene matches: 7. CDR1 is SGHAT, CDR2 FQNNGV, per germline.

This clonotype has only a few counts. J is TRBJ1-5 and V is TRBV6-2 or TRBV6-3; maybe TRBD1 (6 bases). Germline V gene lookup returns CDR1 MNHEY and CDR2 SVGEGT. This CDR3 comprises 15 residues. V was trimmed by 2 bases and J by 8 bases, leaving 16 bases between them. The CDR3 loop reads CASSYMDQPGEPQHF. The DNA for the CDR3 is TGTGCCAGCAGTTACATGGACCAACCAGGGGAGCCCCAGCATTTT.

The rearrangement uses TRBV29-1 and TRBJ2-1; 9 bases line up with TRBD2. This CDR3 spans 12 amino acids. Germline CDR1 is SQVTM and CDR2 is ANQGSEA. V was pared by 7 bases and J by 7 bases, with 5 bases of the junction left unmatched. DNA of the CDR3: TGCAGCGGCGGGGGGGTCAGTAATGAGCAGTTCTTC. Protein product: CSGGGVSNEQFF.

J is TRBJ2-2 and V is TRBV4-1; no clear D gene. The CDR3 loop spans 16 amino acids. The germline V gene has CDR1 MGHRA and CDR2 YSYEKL. Deletions cut 3 bases from V and 2 bases from J, with 13 bases between. The CDR3 nucleotides read TGCGCCAGCAGCCACGTTGGGATAGTCAACACCGGGGAGCTGTTTTTT. Protein sequence: CASSHVGIVNTGELFF.

This clonotype was seen more than once but under ten times. This chain joins TRBV29-1 and TRBJ2-7; D perhaps matches TRBD2 (5 bases). V was shortened by 6 bases and J by 4 bases, with 16 bases between the two germline ends. CDR1 is SQVTM and CDR2 is ANQGSEA in the germline V gene. This CDR3 comprises 13 residues. CDR3 nucleotides: TGCAGCGTGGCCCCCCGCGGGTCGTACGAGCAGTACTTC. This sequence encodes CSVAPRGSYEQYF.

V is TRBV29-1 and J is TRBJ2-1; perhaps TRBD1 as D (5 bases). The J call may be in error: the DNA end matches TRBJ2-5 better. The CDR3 contains 13 residues. Germline CDR1 reads SQVTM; CDR2 reads ANQGSEA. The DNA for the CDR3 is TGCAGCGTTGAAGTTCAGGGCCTGGAGACCCAGTACTTC. This encodes CSVEVQGLETQYF.

The sample holds a few counts of this clonotype. The V and J genes are TRBV27 and TRBJ1-4; D gene ambiguous. CDR1 and CDR2 (germline): MNHEY, SMNVEV (reference sequence). The CDR3 loop spans 16 amino acids. V gave up 2 bases and J gave up 5 bases, with 15 bases separating them. The CDR3 sequence is CASSLITDGKNEKLFF. The CDR3 DNA follows: TGTGCCAGCAGTTTAATCACGGACGGAAAAAATGAAAAACTGTTTTTT.

This clonotype has more than one count but fewer than ten. This chain connects TRBV4-3 to TRBJ2-1; perhaps TRBD2 as D (6 bases). The J call may be in error: the DNA end matches TRBJ2-5 better. The CDR3 has 16 residues. CDR1 LGHNA and CDR2 YSLEER come from the germline V gene. Here the CDR3 DNA reads TGCGCCAGCAGCCAAGACGGGCGGGGTCGGTTAGAGACCCAGTACTTC. Translated: CASSQDGRGRLETQYF.